The rows below give T cell receptor beta chains drawn from one sample of a study of post-analysis software for immune sequencing data. TCRdb itself ran the PCR reads through MiXCR, one entry per CDR3 protein. This sample has about 430,000 distinct CDR3 sequences, with less than 40% found just once. Sequenced input: blood. The receptors were gathered from a girl aged 2 to 9 with multiple sclerosis. Each CDR3 is given with its conserved first and last residue. A D gene is named only where the DNA matches it firmly. The size entry is marked missing in some rows and otherwise reads once, few, many or a size class.

J gene	D gene	clone size	V gene	CDR3 protein	CDR3 DNA
TRBJ2-7	.	.	TRBV10-3	CAISDRGTPTYEQYF	TGTGCCATCAGTGATCGCGGGACACCTACCTACGAGCAGTACTTC
TRBJ2-3	TRBD2	few	TRBV20-1	CSASQLLAETWLDTQYF	TGCAGTGCTAGTCAATTGCTAGCGGAAACCTGGTTAGATACGCAGTATTTT
TRBJ2-6	TRBD1	few	TRBV27	CASSFLGTGRSGANVLTF	TGTGCCAGCAGTTTCCTCGGGACAGGGAGAAGTGGGGCCAACGTCCTGACTTTC
TRBJ1-2	TRBD1	.	TRBV20-1	CNARREGQGLYGYTF	TGCAATGCTCGCCGGGAGGGACAGGGACTCTATGGCTACACCTTC
TRBJ1-2	.	.	TRBV18	CASSPSAEGYTF	TGTGCCAGCTCACCCTCCGCGGAAGGCTACACCTTC
TRBJ2-7	.	.	TRBV5-1	CASSLSVLLTYEQYF	TGCGCCAGCAGCTTGTCAGTCCTCCTTACCTACGAGCAGTACTTC
TRBJ2-4	TRBD2	few	TRBV28	CASRERGGRQNIQYF	TGTGCCAGCAGGGAACGGGGGGGCCGGCAAAACATTCAGTACTTC
TRBJ2-2	TRBD2	.	TRBV7-7	CASSPTSGRALTTGELFF	TGTGCTAGCAGCCCGACTAGCGGGAGGGCCTTAACCACCGGGGAGCTGTTTTTT
TRBJ1-5	.	once	TRBV7-6	CASSPGTAFGQPQHF	TGTGCCAGCAGCCCCGGGACGGCCTTTGGTCAGCCCCAGCATTTT
TRBJ2-7	TRBD2	few	TRBV28	CASRLAGMSYEQYF	TGTGCCAGCAGGCTAGCGGGGATGTCCTACGAGCAGTACTTC
TRBJ1-5	.	few	TRBV5-6	CASSHGAAPGPQHF	TGTGCCAGCAGCCATGGAGCGGCCCCGGGGCCCCAGCATTTT
TRBJ2-7	.	few	TRBV27	CASSFSTGTYREQYF	TGTGCCAGCAGTTTTTCAACAGGGACGTATCGCGAGCAGTACTTC
TRBJ1-1	.	.	TRBV5-1	CASSLEGTEAFF	TGTGCCAGCAGCTTGGAGGGGACTGAAGCTTTCTTT
TRBJ2-7	.	few	TRBV5-1	CASSLAADYEQYF	TGCGCCAGCAGCTTGGCGGCGGACTACGAGCAGTACTTC
TRBJ2-3	TRBD2	few	TRBV9	CASSVAAGGDTQYF	TGTGCCAGCAGCGTAGCGGCGGGGGGGGATACGCAGTATTTT
TRBJ1-2	.	.	TRBV12-3/TRBV12-4	CASSFYGGGYTF	TGTGCCAGCAGTTTTTACGGAGGGGGCTACACCTTC
TRBJ1-2	TRBD1	.	TRBV30	CAWTGQGPLYGYTF	TGTGCCTGGACCGGACAGGGCCCTTTATATGGCTACACCTTC
TRBJ2-3	TRBD1	.	TRBV9	CASSVAPSGTATDTQYF	TGTGCCAGCAGCGTAGCCCCATCCGGGACAGCCACAGATACGCAGTATTTT
TRBJ1-4	TRBD1	few	TRBV20-1	CSATPGGAREKLFF	TGCAGTGCAACCCCAGGGGGCGCGAGAGAAAAACTGTTTTTT
TRBJ1-2	TRBD1	.	TRBV7-9	CASRTGAGYGYTF	TGTGCCAGCAGGACAGGGGCAGGTTATGGCTACACCTTC